This entry features one T cell receptor beta chain sequence. In the authors' methods: The median was around 100,000 TCRs per sample, ranging roughly 23,224 to 690,600. TCRdb analysed the RACE reads with MiXCR anew, one entry per CDR3 protein. The V and J calls were not made by the authors but by TCRdb's processing. Of 62,000 or so distinct CDR3 sequences in the sample, roughly 11% were seen once. This sample was included in a study of human T cells and chemical hapten exposure. Study summary: Sensitization employed 2% DPC on roughly 2 cm by roughly 2 cm of upper inner arm skin. Small pooled library volume differences chiefly drove per-sample TCR yield variation. The cohort included alopecia areata under or over 50% scalp, totalis and universalis.

Germline CDR1 reads MNHEY; CDR2 reads SVGAGI. The CDR3 covers 13 residues. The V and J ends lost 5 bases and 1 base respectively, with 8 bases between them. Time point described: patch test 3, about 24 weeks after DPC sensitization. Treatment here: therapeutic diphenylcyclopropenone sensitization with weekly scalp DPC. The input for sequencing was whole blood, taken in connection with sensitization to the hapten diphenylcyclopropenone (DPC). The chain is built from TRBV6-5 and TRBJ1-1; D might be TRBD1 (6 bases). The TCR was taken from a woman aged 25 to 39 with alopecia areata. Some clones in this sample may be carry-over from other donors' samples. CDR3 sequence (DNA): TGTGCCAGCAGTCGGGGGCCGAACACTGAAGCTTTCTTT. The encoded protein is CASSRGPNTEAFF.